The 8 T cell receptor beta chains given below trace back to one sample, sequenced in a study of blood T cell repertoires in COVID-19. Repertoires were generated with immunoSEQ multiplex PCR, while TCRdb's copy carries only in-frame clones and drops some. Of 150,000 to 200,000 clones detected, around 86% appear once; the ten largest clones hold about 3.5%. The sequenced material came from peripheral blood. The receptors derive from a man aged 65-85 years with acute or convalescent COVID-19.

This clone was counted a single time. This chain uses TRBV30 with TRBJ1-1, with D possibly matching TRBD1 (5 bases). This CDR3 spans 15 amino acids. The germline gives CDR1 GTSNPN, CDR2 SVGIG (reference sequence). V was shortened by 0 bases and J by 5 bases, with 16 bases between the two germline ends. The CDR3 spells CAWSVRYMGRTEAFF. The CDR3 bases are TGTGCCTGGAGTGTACGGTATATGGGGCGGACTGAAGCTTTCTTT.

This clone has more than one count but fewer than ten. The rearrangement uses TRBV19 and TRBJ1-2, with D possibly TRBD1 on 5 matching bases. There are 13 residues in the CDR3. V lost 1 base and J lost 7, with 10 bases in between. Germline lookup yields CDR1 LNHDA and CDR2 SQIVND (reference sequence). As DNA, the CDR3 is TGTGCCAGTAGTATAGGGGGCGCAAGTGGCTACACCTTC. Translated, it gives CASSIGGASGYTF. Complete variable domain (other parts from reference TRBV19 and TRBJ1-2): DGGITQSPKYLFRKEGQNVTLSCEQNLNHDAMYWYRQDPGQGLRLIYYSQIVNDFQKGDIAEGYSVSREKKESFPLTVTSAQKNPTAFYLCASSIGGASGYTFGSGTRLTVV.

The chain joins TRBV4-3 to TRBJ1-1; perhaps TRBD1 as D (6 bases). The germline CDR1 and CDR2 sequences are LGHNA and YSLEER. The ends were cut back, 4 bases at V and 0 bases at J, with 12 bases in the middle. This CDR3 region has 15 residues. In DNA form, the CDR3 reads TGCGCCAGCAGCCTACACGGGACATTGAACACTGAAGCTTTCTTT. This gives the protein CASSLHGTLNTEAFF.

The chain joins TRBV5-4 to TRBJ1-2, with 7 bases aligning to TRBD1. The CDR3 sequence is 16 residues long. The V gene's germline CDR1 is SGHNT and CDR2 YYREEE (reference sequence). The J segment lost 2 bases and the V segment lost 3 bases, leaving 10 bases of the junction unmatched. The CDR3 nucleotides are TGTGCCAGCAGCTCCCCGTCAGGGACAGTGAACTATGGCTACACCTTC. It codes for CASSSPSGTVNYGYTF.

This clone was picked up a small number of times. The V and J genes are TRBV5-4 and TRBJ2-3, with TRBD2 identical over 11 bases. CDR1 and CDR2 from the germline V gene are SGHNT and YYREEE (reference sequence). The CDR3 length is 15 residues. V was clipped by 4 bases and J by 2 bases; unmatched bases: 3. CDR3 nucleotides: TGTGCCAGCAGCATGGGACTAGCGGACACAGATACGCAGTATTTT. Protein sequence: CASSMGLADTDTQYF.

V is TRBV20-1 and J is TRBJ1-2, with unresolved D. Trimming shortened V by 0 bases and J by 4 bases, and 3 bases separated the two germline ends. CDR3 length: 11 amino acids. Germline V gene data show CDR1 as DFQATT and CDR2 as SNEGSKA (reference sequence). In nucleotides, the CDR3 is TGCAGTGCTAGAGACATCTATGGCTACACCTTC. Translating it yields CSARDIYGYTF.

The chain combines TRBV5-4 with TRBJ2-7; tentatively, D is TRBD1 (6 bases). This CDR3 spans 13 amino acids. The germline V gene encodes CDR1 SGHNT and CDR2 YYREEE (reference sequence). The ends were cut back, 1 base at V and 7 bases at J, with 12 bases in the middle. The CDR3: CASSLLGGREQYF. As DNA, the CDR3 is TGTGCCAGCAGCTTGTTAGGGGGAAGAGAGCAGTACTTC.

In DNA form, the CDR3 reads TGTGCCGGCAACAGGGAAAATCATCAGCCCCAGCATTTT. Encoded protein: CAGNRENHQPQHF. V usage is TRBV6-4 and J usage is TRBJ1-5, with D possibly matching TRBD1 (6 bases). CDR1 MRHNA and CDR2 SNTAGT come from the germline V gene. This CDR3 has 13 residues. Trimming left V 11 bases short and J 5 bases short, with 16 bases between.